These 9 T cell receptor beta chains were sequenced from one sample in a study of cytomegalovirus exposure and HLA in healthy donors. Primers for the PCR totalled 60 Vbeta and 13 Jbeta. The assay was immunoSEQ multiplex PCR, and TCRdb's table has in-frame clones only and misses some. The top ten hold more than 2% of the sample, which has 150,000 or so clones, 77% seen once. Material: PBMCs. Receptor source: a man aged 50-60 years in good health and CMV-seropositive.

The J gene is TRBJ2-4, the V gene TRBV18, with D hard to call. CDR3 length equals 15 residues. Per germline, CDR1 KGHSH and CDR2 LQKENI. Deletions cut 0 bases from V and 8 bases from J, with 14 bases between. The CDR3 loop is CASSPPSQQSDIQYF. The CDR3 bases are TGTGCCAGCTCACCACCGAGCCAGCAAAGCGACATTCAGTACTTC.

V gene TRBV9 combines with J gene TRBJ1-6, with TRBD1 identical over 8 bases. Germline V CDR1 and CDR2: SGDLS, YYNGEE. J gave up 16 bases and V 4 bases, and 4 bases lay outside the gene matches. CDR3 size: 11 residues. For the CDR3, the DNA is TGTGCCAGCAGCCTTACAGGGGGACTCCACTTT. The encoded protein is CASSLTGGLHF.

The V and J genes are TRBV27 and TRBJ1-5; 10 nucleotides match TRBD1. The trim removed 3 bases at V and 0 bases at J, leaving 5 bases unmatched. Germline CDR1 MNHEY, CDR2 SMNVEV (reference sequence). CDR3 length equals 17 residues. CDR3 nucleotides: TGTGCCAGCAGTTTCGGACAGGGGGGCAATAGCAATCAGCCCCAGCATTTT. Protein product: CASSFGQGGNSNQPQHF.

The chain links TRBV15 to TRBJ2-3, with a weak D call TRBD2 (6 bases). The germline V and J ends were trimmed by 8 bases and 2 bases, with 20 bases remaining between them. The CDR3 totals 16 residues. The germline gives CDR1 LNHNV, CDR2 YYDKDF (reference sequence). CDR3 coding DNA: TGTGCCACCCTCTCAACTTACCGGGACTCCACAGATACGCAGTATTTT. Protein: CATLSTYRDSTDTQYF.

The chain couples TRBV7-6 to TRBJ2-5; D might be TRBD1 (6 bases). The J call is doubtful: the DNA matches TRBJ2-7 better. This CDR3 region has 12 residues. Germline values: CDR1 SGHVS, CDR2 FNYEAQ. CDR3 DNA: TGTGCCAGCAGCGCACAGGGTTACGAGCAGTACTTC. Translating it yields CASSAQGYEQYF.

The rearrangement links TRBV14 to TRBJ2-5; 8 bases are shared with TRBD1. The CDR3 has 16 residues. Per germline, CDR1 SGHDN and CDR2 FVKESK. The trim removed 0 bases at V and 4 bases at J, leaving 7 bases unmatched. For the CDR3, the DNA is TGTGCCAGCAGCCAAGATCGACAGGGGCGTCGAGAGACCCAGTACTTC. Translation: CASSQDRQGRRETQYF.

This clone was picked up a small number of times. The chain joins TRBV5-6 to TRBJ2-1; TRBD2 agrees at 10 bases. The germline gives CDR1 SGHDT, CDR2 YYEEEE. The CDR3 consists of 15 residues. Trimming at V came to 1 base and at J to 8 bases, leaving 6 bases not matched to a gene. CDR3 sequence (DNA): TGTGCCAGCAGCTTGAGGCTAGCGGGGGAGGATGAGCAGTTCTTC. Amino acids: CASSLRLAGEDEQFF.

The J gene is TRBJ1-5, the V gene TRBV2; tentatively, D is TRBD1 (5 bases). The germline V and J ends were trimmed by 11 bases and 3 bases, with 17 bases remaining between them. The germline V gene has CDR1 SNHLY and CDR2 FYNNEI. The CDR3 is 14 amino acids. CDR3 DNA: TGTGCCTCCCGGGGGGACTTCGACAATCAGCCCCAGCATTTT. The encoded protein is CASRGDFDNQPQHF. Based on the CDR3 plus reference TRBV2 and TRBJ1-5, the full variable domain is EPEVTQTPSHQVTQMGQEVILRCVPISNHLYFYWYRQILGQKVEFLVSFYNNEISEKSEIFDDQFSVERPDGSNFTLKIRSTKLEDSAMYFCASRGDFDNQPQHFGDGTRLSIL.

The V gene is TRBV6-5, the J gene TRBJ1-3, with 7 bases fitting TRBD1. The junction had 3 bases not matched to a gene; V was cut back by 0 bases and J by 4 bases. The V gene's germline CDR1 is MNHEY and CDR2 SVGAGI. The CDR3 extends over 15 amino acids. The CDR3 region has the DNA TGTGCCAGCAGTTACTCGGGGACAGTAGGAAACACCATATATTTT. Amino acids: CASSYSGTVGNTIYF.